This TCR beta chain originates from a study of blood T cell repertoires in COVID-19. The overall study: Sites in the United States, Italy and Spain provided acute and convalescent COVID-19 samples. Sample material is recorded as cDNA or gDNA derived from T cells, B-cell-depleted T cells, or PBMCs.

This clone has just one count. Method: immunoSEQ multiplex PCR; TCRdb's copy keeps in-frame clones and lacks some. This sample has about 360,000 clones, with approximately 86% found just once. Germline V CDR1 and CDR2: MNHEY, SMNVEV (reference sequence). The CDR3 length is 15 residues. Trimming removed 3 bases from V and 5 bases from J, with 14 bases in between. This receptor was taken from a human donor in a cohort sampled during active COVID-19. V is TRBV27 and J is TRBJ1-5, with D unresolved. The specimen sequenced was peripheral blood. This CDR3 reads CASSFYPGPDQPQHF. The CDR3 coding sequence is TGTGCCAGCAGTTTCTACCCCGGTCCCGATCAGCCCCAGCATTTT.